This T cell receptor (beta chain) is drawn from a study of T cell responses to AZD1222 COVID-19 vaccine. Trimming stripped 5 bases from V and 5 bases from J, with 12 bases between. The CDR3 spans 13 residues. From germline, CDR1 is MDHEN and CDR2 SYDVKM. Generated by immunoSEQ multiplex PCR, the TCRdb table keeps only in-frame clones and is missing some. The top ten clones hold roughly 3.2% of a sample with approximately 80,000 clones, over 75% of them seen once. Overall study results and limits: An increase in Spike-specific TCR breadth and depth was observed after two AZD1222 doses. Only after the peak T cell response were repertoires sampled. Donors were mostly white British, more females; clonal diversity possibly underestimated.

Turning to this clone: Its antigen is as yet unknown. Other DNA sequences in the sample encode the same CDR3.

Sequenced here: peripheral blood, sampled 28 days after the second AZD1222 dose. V usage is TRBV28 and J usage is TRBJ2-5, with unresolved D. The source is an adult who received the AZD1222 COVID-19 vaccine. CDR3 loop: CASSLSPRETQYF. DNA for the CDR3: TGTGCCAGCAGTCTCAGCCCCCGGGAGACCCAGTACTTC. Full variable domain (remainder filled in from reference TRBV28 and TRBJ2-5): DVKVTQSSRYLVKRTGEKVFLECVQDMDHENMFWYRQDPGLGLRLIYFSYDVKMKEKGDIPEGYSVSREKKERFSLILESASTNQTSMYLCASSLSPRETQYFGPGTRLLVL.